This TCR beta chain was obtained from a study of human thymus T cells. Regarding this clone: Its antigen is not identified.

Immunologically healthy infants in Finland undergoing congenital heart defect surgery were the donors. Half of the eight donors gave roughly 0.45-1 mL blood during surgery. No fixed cell number was used; all available blood leukocytes supplied DNA. Study-wide points: Biased V and J segment usage appeared in thymus and peripheral blood.

From germline, CDR1 is GTSNPN and CDR2 SVGIG (reference sequence). This CDR3 has 14 amino acids. Trimming pared 0 bases from V and 9 bases from J, leaving 15 bases between. Some clones are missing from TCRdb's copy, which holds only in-frame ones; the method was immunoSEQ multiplex PCR. Here the sample spans approximately 46,000 clones, 95% being singletons. The sequenced material came from blood. This sequence originates from a girl under three years old with a congenital heart defect but otherwise immunologically healthy. The chain joins TRBV30 to TRBJ2-1, with D perhaps matching TRBD2 (6 bases). CDR3 loop: CAWSVPWGGTEQFF. The CDR3 region has the DNA TGTGCCTGGAGTGTACCTTGGGGCGGGACTGAGCAGTTCTTC. Based on the CDR3 plus reference TRBV30 and TRBJ2-1, the full variable domain is SQTIHQWPATLVQPVGSPLSLECTVEGTSNPNLYWYRQAAGRGLQLLFYSVGIGQISSEVPQNLSASRPQDRQFILSSKKLLLSDSGFYLCAWSVPWGGTEQFFGPGTRLTVL.